One and the same sample provided the 18 T cell receptor beta chains below, sequenced in a study of spatial heterogeneity in lung cancer (dated by TCRdb to between 2018 and 2021). The intended sense of this specimen's time point label: sample taken at primary tumor resection. Receptor libraries were prepared by 5' RACE. Sequencing instrument: NextSeq 500. In TCRdb, the public reads were trimmed at Q25 with fastp and aligned with MiXCR, with productive beta chains retained. Each CDR3 protein gets just one entry, which takes the most common genes and DNA from the rows behind it. Across this sample there are some 22,000 distinct CDR3 sequences, with less than 6% seen only once. The ten biggest clones cover less than 5.5% of the sample. The sequencing used PBMCs, collected at surgery. These receptors all come from a male donor with early-stage non-small cell lung cancer.

This clonotype occurred many times. This chain uses TRBV7-8 with TRBJ2-1; 7 bases match TRBD2. The CDR3 contains 14 residues. The ends lost 6 bases at V and 0 bases at J; junction bases unmatched: 2. Germline CDR1 SGHVS, CDR2 FQNEAQ. This CDR3 reads CASRGGSSYNEQFF. The CDR3 nucleotides read TGTGCCAGCAGGGGCGGGAGCTCCTACAATGAGCAGTTCTTC.

This clonotype was seen ten or more times. V and J are TRBV2 and TRBJ1-5; D might be TRBD1 (6 bases). Trimming shortened V by 8 bases and J by 1 base, and 12 bases separated the two germline ends. This CDR3 spans 14 amino acids. Looked up from germline, CDR1 is SNHLY and CDR2 is FYNNEI. The CDR3 reads CASWGGRSNQPQHF. CDR3 sequence (DNA): TGTGCCAGCTGGGGGGGCCGGAGCAATCAGCCCCAGCATTTT.

This clonotype has ten or more counts. The V gene is TRBV20-1, the J gene TRBJ2-1, with TRBD2 identical over 8 bases. Trimming took 6 bases from V and 7 from J; bases not matched to a gene: 11. Germline V lookup: CDR1 DFQATT, CDR2 SNEGSKA (reference sequence). The CDR3 has 14 residues. The CDR3 reads CSAPLGLEVNEQFF. CDR3 bases: TGCAGTGCACCCTTGGGACTAGAGGTGAATGAGCAGTTCTTC.

This clonotype has a count of ten or more. The gene calls are TRBV28 and TRBJ2-7, with D maybe TRBD1 (6 bases). The CDR3 is made up of 12 amino acids. Germline V lookup: CDR1 MDHEN, CDR2 SYDVKM. V lost 2 bases, J lost 6 bases, and 8 bases lay in between. CDR3 bases: TGTGCCAGCAGTTTAGGGGGCCTCGAGCAGTACTTC. The encoded protein is CASSLGGLEQYF.

This clonotype came up many times. This CDR3 is CASSFSTDTDTQYF. The CDR3 nucleotides are TGCGCCAGCAGCTTCTCAACTGACACAGATACGCAGTATTTT. J is TRBJ2-3 and V is TRBV5-1; D gene ambiguous. The V end lost 2 bases, the J end lost 2 bases, and 9 bases lay between the germline ends. This CDR3 has 14 amino acids. CDR1 SGHRS and CDR2 YFSETQ come from the germline V gene.

This clonotype was seen repeatedly, ten times or more. The V gene is TRBV24-1, the J gene TRBJ1-1; 12 bases fit TRBD1. The J segment lost 3 bases and the V segment lost 7 bases, leaving 14 bases of the junction unmatched. Germline values: CDR1 KGHDR, CDR2 SFDVKD. CDR3 length: 18 residues. CDR3 sequence: CATRPAPGQGALYTEAFF. The CDR3 bases are TGTGCCACCAGACCCGCCCCGGGACAGGGGGCTCTGTACACTGAAGCTTTCTTT.

This clonotype was counted at least ten times. The V call is TRBV6-5, the J call TRBJ1-5; maybe TRBD1 (6 bases). Germline V gene lookup returns CDR1 MNHEY and CDR2 SVGAGI. The V and J ends lost 6 bases and 4 bases respectively, with 10 bases between them. The CDR3 is 13 residues long. DNA of the CDR3: TGTGCCAGCAGAAGGGACAAGAATCAGCCCCAGCATTTT. Protein sequence: CASRRDKNQPQHF.

By share, this clonotype ranks as medium-sized. The rearrangement uses TRBV5-1 and TRBJ2-7, with 7 bases aligning to TRBD1. V shed 5 bases, J shed 1 base, and the junction held 3 bases outside the gene matches. CDR3 length: 13 residues. The germline V gene encodes CDR1 SGHRS and CDR2 YFSETQ. The CDR3: CASRGDSSYEQYF. Written as DNA, the CDR3 is TGCGCCAGCAGGGGGGACAGTTCCTACGAGCAGTACTTC.

This clonotype was seen many times. CDR3 amino acids: CASSYSGAGGPGETQYF. CDR3 coding DNA: TGTGCCAGCAGTTACTCGGGTGCTGGGGGGCCAGGGGAGACCCAGTACTTC. The rearrangement uses TRBV6-5 and TRBJ2-5; possibly TRBD1 or TRBD2 for D (6 bases each). Germline-derived CDR1 and CDR2 are MNHEY and SVGAGI. The CDR3 totals 17 residues. V was clipped by 0 bases and J by 5 bases, with 19 bases between them.

Remarks on this clonotype: This clone may be a read error of a much larger clone one base away. This chain uses TRBV6-1 with TRBJ2-5; D unresolved. Germline V gene sequence: CDR1 MNHNS, CDR2 SASEGT. CDR3 length: 11 residues. The V end lost 4 bases, the J end lost 4 bases, and 4 bases lay between the germline ends. The CDR3 loop is CASSAGETQYF. In nucleotides, the CDR3 is TGTGCCAGCAGTGCAGGAGAGACCCAGTACTTC.

This clonotype was counted at least ten times. The chain uses TRBV29-1 and TRBJ1-5; weak D call: TRBD1 (6 bases). This CDR3 is built from 13 residues. Trimming took 5 bases from V and 5 from J, leaving 13 bases between them. Germline lookup yields CDR1 SQVTM and CDR2 ANQGSEA. The CDR3 spells CSVTGKSDQPQHF. The CDR3 nucleotides read TGCAGCGTTACAGGGAAATCAGATCAGCCCCAGCATTTT.

This clonotype has ten or more counts. The chain recombines TRBV6-5 with TRBJ1-2; the D gene is possibly TRBD1 (5 bases). Germline CDR1 is MNHEY and CDR2 is SVGAGI. The CDR3 contains 15 residues. V shed 6 bases and J shed 3 bases, with 17 bases lying between them. CDR3 residues: CASRRGVPGDYGYTF. Here the CDR3 DNA reads TGTGCCAGCAGGCGAGGGGTGCCGGGGGACTATGGCTACACCTTC.

This clonotype was observed at least ten times. This chain uses TRBV28 with TRBJ2-4; TRBD2 matches at 12 bases. The CDR3 totals 16 residues. Per the germline V gene, CDR1 is MDHEN and CDR2 is SYDVKM. Germline trimming cut 11 bases from V and 2 bases from J; bases unmatched to any gene: 10. DNA of the CDR3: TGTGCCGCGACGACTAGCGGGAGTGGGACCAAAAACATTCAGTACTTC. Its translation: CAATTSGSGTKNIQYF.

The table lists this clonotype with many counts. The chain joins TRBV10-2 to TRBJ2-7; TRBD1 matches 7 bases. J gave up 2 bases and V 8 bases, and 9 bases lay outside the gene matches. The germline CDR1 and CDR2 sequences are WSHSY and SAAADI. The CDR3 contains 14 residues. The CDR3: CASQGGAGPYEQYF. CDR3 nucleotides: TGCGCCAGCCAAGGGGGCGCTGGCCCCTACGAGCAGTACTTC.

This clonotype was seen at least ten times. The rearrangement uses TRBV20-1 and TRBJ2-5, with 7 bases lining up with TRBD2. The junction had 5 bases not matched to a gene; V was cut back by 4 bases and J by 0 bases. The CDR3 is 14 residues long. Germline CDR1 reads DFQATT; CDR2 reads SNEGSKA (reference sequence). Written as DNA, the CDR3 is TGCAGTGCTATGCGGGAGCCTAACCAAGAGACCCAGTACTTC. Translation gives CSAMREPNQETQYF.

This clonotype was detected many times. The chain carries TRBV28 and TRBJ2-7; D might be TRBD1 (5 bases). The CDR3 has 15 residues. The V gene's germline CDR1 is MDHEN and CDR2 SYDVKM. Trimming removed 2 bases at V and 0 bases at J, with 11 bases between. The CDR3 DNA reads as TGTGCCAGCAGTTTAAGGGCAGGGATCTCCTACGAGCAGTACTTC. Residues: CASSLRAGISYEQYF.

This clonotype came up many times. V usage is TRBV2 and J usage is TRBJ2-2, with D tentatively TRBD2 (6 bases). V was clipped by 5 bases and J by 5 bases, with 15 bases between them. The germline gives CDR1 SNHLY, CDR2 FYNNEI. The CDR3 loop spans 15 amino acids. In DNA form, the CDR3 reads TGTGCCAGCAGTCAGGGACTTCCGGGTACCGGGGAGCTGTTTTTT. Protein product: CASSQGLPGTGELFF.

In this sample, this clonotype turned up many times. The chain links TRBV7-9 to TRBJ2-7; 11 bases line up with TRBD1. The trim removed 1 base at V and 6 bases at J, leaving 2 bases unmatched. This CDR3 comprises 14 residues. CDR1 and CDR2 (germline): SEHNR, FQNEAQ (reference sequence). The CDR3 spells CASSLGTGGVEQYF. CDR3 DNA sequence: TGTGCCAGCAGCTTAGGGACAGGGGGCGTCGAGCAGTACTTC. The whole variable domain, remainder taken from reference TRBV7-9 and TRBJ2-7, is DTGVSQNPRHKITKRGQNVTFRCDPISEHNRLYWYRQTLGQGPEFLTYFQNEAQLEKSRLLSDRFSAERPKGSFSTLEIQRTEQGDSAMYLCASSLGTGGVEQYFGPGTRLTVT.